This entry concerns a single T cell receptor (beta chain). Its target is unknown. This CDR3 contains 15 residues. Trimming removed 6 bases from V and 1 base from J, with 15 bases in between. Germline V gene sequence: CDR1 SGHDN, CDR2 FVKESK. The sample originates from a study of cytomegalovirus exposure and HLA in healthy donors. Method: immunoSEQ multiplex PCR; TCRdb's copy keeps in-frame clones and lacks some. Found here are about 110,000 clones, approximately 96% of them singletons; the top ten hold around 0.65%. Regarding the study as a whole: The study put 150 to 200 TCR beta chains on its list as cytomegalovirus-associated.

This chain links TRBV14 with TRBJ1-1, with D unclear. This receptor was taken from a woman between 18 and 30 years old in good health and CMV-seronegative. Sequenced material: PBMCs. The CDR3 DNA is TGTGCCAGCAGACGATCTTTACAGCCGAACACTGAAGCTTTCTTT. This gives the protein CASRRSLQPNTEAFF. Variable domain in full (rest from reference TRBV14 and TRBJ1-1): EAGVTQFPSHSVIEKGQTVTLRCDPISGHDNLYWYRRVMGKEIKFLLHFVKESKQDESGMPNNRFLAERTGGTYSTLKVQPAELEDSGVYFCASRRSLQPNTEAFFGQGTRLTVV.